This T cell receptor beta chain is from a study of blood T cell repertoires in COVID-19. Study context: The samples span acute and convalescent COVID-19 from the United States, Italy and Spain. The cDNA or gDNA used as material had been derived from T cells, B-cell-depleted T cells, or PBMCs.

Per the original methods: Amplification of reference gene primers provided the estimated nucleated cell counts. Some clones are missing from TCRdb's copy, which holds only in-frame ones; the method was immunoSEQ multiplex PCR. The DNA gave D and trimming, while V, J and clone size come from that table. The sample has 120,000 or so clones, just under 90% seen once. Sequencing used peripheral blood. This clonotype was obtained from a woman aged 45-60 years with acute or convalescent COVID-19.

The CDR3 protein is CASSTGLGQPQHF. CDR3 DNA: TGTGCCAGCAGTACAGGGTTGGGGCAGCCCCAGCATTTT. The chain combines TRBV12-3 or TRBV12-4 with TRBJ1-5; D perhaps matches TRBD1 (6 bases). The CDR3 runs to 13 residues. V lost 5 bases to trimming and J lost 7 bases, with 12 bases between them.